This record concerns one TCR beta chain sequence. The antigen is unknown. The data stem from a study of post-analysis software for immune sequencing data. Study outcomes and limitations: Those with multiple sclerosis, the patient group, showed significantly lower normalized Chao1 diversity than controls.

cDNA libraries of TCR beta carried unique molecular identifiers. TCRdb itself ran the PCR reads through MiXCR, one entry per CDR3 protein. The sample comprises 600,000 to 700,000 distinct CDR3 sequences, approximately 59% of which are singletons, and approximately 10% rests with the top ten. This TCR came from a girl aged 2 to 10 with multiple sclerosis. What was sequenced was blood.

CDR3 residues: CSAGQVLGETQYF. The CDR3 nucleotides are TGCAGTGCGGGACAGGTATTGGGGGAGACCCAGTACTTC. The gene calls are TRBV20-1 and TRBJ2-5, with 8 bases identical to TRBD1. The germline CDR1 and CDR2 sequences are DFQATT and SNEGSKA (reference sequence). This CDR3 has 13 amino acids. V dropped 6 bases and J dropped 5; count of bases not matched to a gene: 8.